This T cell receptor (beta chain) was captured in a study of blood T cell repertoires in COVID-19. The overall study: Samples representing acute and convalescent COVID-19 were sourced from the United States, Italy and Spain. Sources were T cells, B-cell-depleted T cells, or PBMCs; the material itself was cDNA or gDNA.

This clone has just one count. The authors' processing: Using reference gene primer amplification, nucleated cell counts were estimated. The data were produced by immunoSEQ multiplex PCR, yet TCRdb's version contains in-frame clones alone and is incomplete. V, J and clone size reflect that table, while D and trimming were determined from the DNA. The repertoire holds approximately 300,000 clones, with around 90% as singletons. Sequencing input: peripheral blood. This clonotype was obtained from a middle-aged man with active or convalescent COVID-19.

The CDR3 region is CASRIATGASNQPQHF. CDR3 bases: TGTGCCAGCAGGATAGCGACAGGGGCAAGCAATCAGCCCCAGCATTTT. V is TRBV28 and J is TRBJ1-5, with TRBD1 identical over 8 bases. There are 16 residues in the CDR3. Per the germline V gene, CDR1 is MDHEN and CDR2 is SYDVKM. V was clipped by 6 bases and J by 1 base; unmatched bases: 8.